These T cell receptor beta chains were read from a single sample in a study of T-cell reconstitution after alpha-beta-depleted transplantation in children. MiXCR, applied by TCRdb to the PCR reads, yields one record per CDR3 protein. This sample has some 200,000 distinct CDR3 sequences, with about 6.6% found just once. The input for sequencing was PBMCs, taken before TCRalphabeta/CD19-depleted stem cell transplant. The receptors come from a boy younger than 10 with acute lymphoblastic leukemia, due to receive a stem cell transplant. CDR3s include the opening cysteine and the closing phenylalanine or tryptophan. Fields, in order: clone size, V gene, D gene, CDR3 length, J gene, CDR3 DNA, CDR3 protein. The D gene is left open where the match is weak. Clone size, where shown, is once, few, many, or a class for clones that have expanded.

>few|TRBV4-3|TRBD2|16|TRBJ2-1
TGCGCCAGCAGCCAAGATGTTGGGACTAGAGTGAATGAGCAGTTCTTC
CASSQDVGTRVNEQFF
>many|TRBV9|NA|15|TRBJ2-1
TGTGCCAGCAGTCTAATCGGGGTTTCCTACAATGAGCAGTTCTTC
CASSLIGVSYNEQFF
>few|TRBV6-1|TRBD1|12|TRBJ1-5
TGTGCCGGAGGGACAGGCAATCAGCCCCAGCATTTT
CAGGTGNQPQHF
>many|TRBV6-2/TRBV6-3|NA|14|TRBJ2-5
TGTGCCAGCAGGAGAGGGGGGGCCTGGGAGACCCAGTACTTC
CASRRGGAWETQYF
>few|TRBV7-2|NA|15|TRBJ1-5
TGTGCCAGCAGCTTAGAGTCCAGAAGCAATCAGCCCCAGCATTTT
CASSLESRSNQPQHF
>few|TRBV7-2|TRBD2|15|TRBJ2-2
TGTGCCAGCAGCCGGACTAGCGGGACTTCCGGGGAGCTGTTTTTT
CASSRTSGTSGELFF
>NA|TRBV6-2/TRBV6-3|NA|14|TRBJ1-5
TGTGCCAGCATTAACAGGGATTCTAATCAGCCCCAGCATTTT
CASINRDSNQPQHF
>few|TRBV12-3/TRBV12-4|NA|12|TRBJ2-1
TGTGCCAGCAGTTTAAATCACAATGAGCAGTTCTTC
CASSLNHNEQFF
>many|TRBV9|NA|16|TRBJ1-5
TGTGCCAGCAGCCCAGGAGACACAGGGAGGATTCAGCCCCAGCATTTT
CASSPGDTGRIQPQHF
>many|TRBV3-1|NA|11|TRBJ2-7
TGTGCCAGCAGCGCCTTAGACGAGCAGTACTTC
CASSALDEQYF
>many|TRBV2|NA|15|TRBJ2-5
TGTGCCAGCGGCCCTCAGACTGGTCCCTTCGAGACCCAGTACTTC
CASGPQTGPFETQYF
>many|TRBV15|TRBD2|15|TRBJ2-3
TGTGCCACCAGCGAAAAGCGGGAGGACACAGATACGCAGTATTTT
CATSEKREDTDTQYF
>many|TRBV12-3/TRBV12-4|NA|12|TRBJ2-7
TGTGCCAGCAGCCCCAGGGCGTACGAGCAGTACTTC
CASSPRAYEQYF
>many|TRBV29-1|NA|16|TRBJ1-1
TGCAGCGTTGAAGCCGGGGGTAGGGGGGGAACACTTGAAGCTTTCTTT
CSVEAGGRGGTLEAFF
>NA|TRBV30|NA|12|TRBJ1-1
TGTGCCTGGAGTGCCACGGGCACTGAAGCTTTCTTT
CAWSATGTEAFF
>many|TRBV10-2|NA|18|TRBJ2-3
TGCGCCAGCAGTGAGACCCCCAACCCGAGACCCTGGACAGATACGCAGTATTTT
CASSETPNPRPWTDTQYF
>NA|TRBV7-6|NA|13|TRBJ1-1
TGTGCCAGCAGCTTAGCGGGCCAGCTTGAAGCTTTCTTT
CASSLAGQLEAFF
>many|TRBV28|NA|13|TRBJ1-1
TGTGCCAGCAGTTTCCCCCAGGGGTTTAGAGCTTTCTTT
CASSFPQGFRAFF
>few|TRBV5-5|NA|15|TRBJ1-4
TGTGCCAGCAGCTTGCCGGGGGCAACTAATGAAAAACTGTTTTTT
CASSLPGATNEKLFF
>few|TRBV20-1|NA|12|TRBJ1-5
TGCAGTGCTAGAGATCTCTTTCAGCCCCAGCATTTT
CSARDLFQPQHF
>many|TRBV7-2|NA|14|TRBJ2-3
TGTGCCAGCAGCTTAGACACTGCATCAGATACGCAGTATTTT
CASSLDTASDTQYF
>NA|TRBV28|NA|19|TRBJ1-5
TGTGCCACCCGAGAAAAGACAGGATACCGAGGGGAGTCAAATCAGCCCCAGCATTTT
CATREKTGYRGESNQPQHF
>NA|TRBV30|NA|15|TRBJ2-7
TGTGCCTGGAGGTTGGAAGCCCTAACAGGGTCCGAGCAGTACTTC
CAWRLEALTGSEQYF
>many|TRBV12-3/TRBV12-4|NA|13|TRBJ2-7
TGTGCCAGCAGTTTACCAGCCTCCTACGAGCAGTACTTC
CASSLPASYEQYF
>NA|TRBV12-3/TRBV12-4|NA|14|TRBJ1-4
TGTGCCAGCAGTCCTGATGACGGTTTCGAAAAACTGTTTTTT
CASSPDDGFEKLFF
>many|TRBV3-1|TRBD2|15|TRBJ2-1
TGTGCCAGCAGGCCTACGGGACTAGTCAGCAATGAGCAGTTCTTC
CASRPTGLVSNEQFF
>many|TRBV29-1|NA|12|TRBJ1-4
TGCAGCGTTGTGGTGTATGGAGAAAAACTGTTTTTT
CSVVVYGEKLFF
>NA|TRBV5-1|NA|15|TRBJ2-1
TGCGCCAGCAGCTTCACGGGAGTCGACTTCGATGAGCAGTTCTTC
CASSFTGVDFDEQFF
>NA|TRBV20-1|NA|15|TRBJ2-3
TGCAGTGCTAGAGATTGGCAGGGGCCCAGGGATACGCAGTATTTT
CSARDWQGPRDTQYF
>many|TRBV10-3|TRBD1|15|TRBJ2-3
TGTGCCATCAGTCGGACAGGGGAAGGCACAGATACGCAGTATTTT
CAISRTGEGTDTQYF
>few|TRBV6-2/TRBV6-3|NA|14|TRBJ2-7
TGTGCCAGCCACCCGGGGACCTACTCCTACGAGCAGTACTTC
CASHPGTYSYEQYF
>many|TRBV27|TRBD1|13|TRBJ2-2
TGTGCCAGCAGAACAGGGGGCACCGGGGAGCTGTTTTTT
CASRTGGTGELFF
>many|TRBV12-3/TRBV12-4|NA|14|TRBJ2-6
TGTGCCAGCGGCCGGGACGCTGGGGCCAACGTCCTGACTTTC
CASGRDAGANVLTF
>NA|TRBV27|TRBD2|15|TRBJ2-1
TGTGCCAGCAGGAACCGGGGGGGCTCCTACAATGAGCAGTTCTTC
CASRNRGGSYNEQFF
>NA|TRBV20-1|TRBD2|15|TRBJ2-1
TGCAGTGCTAGAGGCAACGGGGGGGACTACAATGAGCAGTTCTTC
CSARGNGGDYNEQFF
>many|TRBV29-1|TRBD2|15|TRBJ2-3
TGCAGCGTTAACCCTAGCGGGGGGTTAGCAGATACGCAGTATTTT
CSVNPSGGLADTQYF
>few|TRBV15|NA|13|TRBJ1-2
TGTGCCACCAGCAGAGACGGGGGCAGGGGCTACACCTTC
CATSRDGGRGYTF
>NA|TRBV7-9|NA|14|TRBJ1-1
TGTGCCGGGGGGAGGGGTTTGGCGAACACTGAAGCTTTCTTT
CAGGRGLANTEAFF
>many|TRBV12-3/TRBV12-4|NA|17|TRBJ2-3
TGTGCCAGCATTTTAGCGATGTCGCTTGCTAGCACAGATACGCAGTATTTT
CASILAMSLASTDTQYF
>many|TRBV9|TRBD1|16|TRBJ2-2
TGTGCCAGCAGCTTCGGACAGGGGGTTAACACCGGGGAGCTGTTTTTT
CASSFGQGVNTGELFF
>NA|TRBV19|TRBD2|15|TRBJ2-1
TGTGCCAGTAGGGTAGCGGGGGCCTCCTACAATGAGCAGTTCTTC
CASRVAGASYNEQFF
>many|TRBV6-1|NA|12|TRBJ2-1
TGTGCCAGCAGGGCAGCCCTAAATGAGCAGTTCTTC
CASRAALNEQFF
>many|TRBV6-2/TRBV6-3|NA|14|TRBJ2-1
TGTGCCAGCAGTTACGAGAATCCCTACAATGAGCAGTTCTTC
CASSYENPYNEQFF
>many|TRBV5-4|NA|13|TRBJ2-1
TGTGCCAGCAGCTTGTTTGCCGGGTGGGAGCAGTTCTTC
CASSLFAGWEQFF
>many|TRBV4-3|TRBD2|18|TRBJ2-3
TGCGCCAGCAGCCCGGGACTAGCGGGGGGGCCCGGCACAGATACGCAGTATTTT
CASSPGLAGGPGTDTQYF
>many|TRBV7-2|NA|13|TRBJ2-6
TGTGCCAGCAGCTTAGACAGGTTGAGCGTCCTGACTTTC
CASSLDRLSVLTF
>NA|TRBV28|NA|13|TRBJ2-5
TGTGCCAGCAGCCCAGGGGTCCTAGAGACCCAGTACTTC
CASSPGVLETQYF
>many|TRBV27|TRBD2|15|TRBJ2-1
TGTGCCAGCAGCATGACTAGCGGGACATACAATGAGCAGTTCTTC
CASSMTSGTYNEQFF
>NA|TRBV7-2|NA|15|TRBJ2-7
TGTGCCAGCAGCTTAGAGGGGGGCAGATCCTACGAGCAGTACTTC
CASSLEGGRSYEQYF
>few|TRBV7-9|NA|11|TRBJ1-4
TGTGCCAGCAGCCCGAGTGAAAAACTGTTTTTT
CASSPSEKLFF
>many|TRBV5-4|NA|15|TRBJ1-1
TGTGCCAGCAGCGGGCCGGGAGGAGGAGGGGCTGAAGCTTTCTTT
CASSGPGGGGAEAFF
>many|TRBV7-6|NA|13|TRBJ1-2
TGTGCCAGCAGCTTAGCGCCGTTGGAAGGCTACACCTTC
CASSLAPLEGYTF
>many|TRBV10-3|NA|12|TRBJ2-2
TGTGCCATCAGGGGACACACCGGGGAGCTGTTTTTT
CAIRGHTGELFF
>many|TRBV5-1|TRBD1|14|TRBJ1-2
TGCGCCAGCAGCTTGGACGACAGGGCATATGGCTACACCTTC
CASSLDDRAYGYTF
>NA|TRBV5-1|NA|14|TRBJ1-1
TGCGCCAGCAGCATAGGACAGCAGAACACTGAAGCTTTCTTT
CASSIGQQNTEAFF